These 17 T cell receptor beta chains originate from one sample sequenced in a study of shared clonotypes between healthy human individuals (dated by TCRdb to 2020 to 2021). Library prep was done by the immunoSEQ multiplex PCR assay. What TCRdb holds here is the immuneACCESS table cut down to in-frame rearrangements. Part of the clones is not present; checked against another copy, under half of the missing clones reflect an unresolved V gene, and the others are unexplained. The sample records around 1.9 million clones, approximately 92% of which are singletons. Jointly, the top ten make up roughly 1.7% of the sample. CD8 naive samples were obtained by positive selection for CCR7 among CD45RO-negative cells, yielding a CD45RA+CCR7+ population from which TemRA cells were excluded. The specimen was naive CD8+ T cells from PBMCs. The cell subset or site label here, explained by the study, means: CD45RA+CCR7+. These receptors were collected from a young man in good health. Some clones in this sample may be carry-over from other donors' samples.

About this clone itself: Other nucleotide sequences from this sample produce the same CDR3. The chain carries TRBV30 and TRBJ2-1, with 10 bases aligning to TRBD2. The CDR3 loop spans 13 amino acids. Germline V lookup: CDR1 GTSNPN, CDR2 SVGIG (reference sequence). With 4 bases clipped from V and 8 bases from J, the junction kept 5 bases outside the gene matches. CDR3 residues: CAWTSGSRDEQFF. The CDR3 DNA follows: TGTGCCTGGACTAGCGGGAGCAGGGATGAGCAGTTCTTC.

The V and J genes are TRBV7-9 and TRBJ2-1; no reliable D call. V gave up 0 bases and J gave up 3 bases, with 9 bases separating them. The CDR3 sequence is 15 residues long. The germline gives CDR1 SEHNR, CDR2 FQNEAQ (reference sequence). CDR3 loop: CASSLAVGYYNEQFF. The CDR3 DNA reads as TGTGCCAGCAGCTTAGCGGTAGGGTACTACAATGAGCAGTTCTTC.

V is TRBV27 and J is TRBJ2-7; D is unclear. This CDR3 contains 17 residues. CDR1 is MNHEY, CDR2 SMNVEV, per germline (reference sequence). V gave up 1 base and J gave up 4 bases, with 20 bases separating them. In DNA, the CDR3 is TGTGCCAGCAGTTTATATCTTGCACCGGGCCATTTGTACGAGCAGTACTTC. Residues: CASSLYLAPGHLYEQYF.

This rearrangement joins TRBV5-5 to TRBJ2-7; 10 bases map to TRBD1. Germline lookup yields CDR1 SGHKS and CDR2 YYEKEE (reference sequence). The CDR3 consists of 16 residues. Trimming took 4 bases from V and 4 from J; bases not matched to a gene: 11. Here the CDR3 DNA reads TGTGCCAGCAGCCCCAAGGAGGGGACAGGGGTTTACGAGCAGTACTTC. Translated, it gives CASSPKEGTGVYEQYF.

The CDR3 nucleotides read TGTGCCAGCAGCGCTTCAGGGGGGTCGGGTGAAGCTTTCTTT. This sequence encodes CASSASGGSGEAFF. The V and J genes are TRBV9 and TRBJ1-1; 7 bases match TRBD1. The V gene end was trimmed by 3 bases and the J gene end by 7 bases; junction bases not matched to a gene: 9. Germline CDR1 reads SGDLS; CDR2 reads YYNGEE. The CDR3 extends over 14 amino acids.

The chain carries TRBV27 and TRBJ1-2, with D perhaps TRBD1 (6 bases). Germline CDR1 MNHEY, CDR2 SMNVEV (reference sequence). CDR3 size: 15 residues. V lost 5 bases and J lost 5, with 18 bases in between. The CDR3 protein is CASSLMTGSGYGYTF. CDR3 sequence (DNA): TGTGCCAGCAGTCTTATGACAGGCTCAGGGTATGGCTACACCTTC.

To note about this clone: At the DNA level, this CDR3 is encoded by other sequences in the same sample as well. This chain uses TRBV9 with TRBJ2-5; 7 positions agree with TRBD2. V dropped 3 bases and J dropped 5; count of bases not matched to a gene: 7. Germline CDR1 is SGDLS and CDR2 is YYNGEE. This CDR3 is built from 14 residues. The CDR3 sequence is CASSEQGRGETQYF. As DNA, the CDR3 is TGTGCCAGCAGCGAGCAAGGGAGGGGCGAGACCCAGTACTTC. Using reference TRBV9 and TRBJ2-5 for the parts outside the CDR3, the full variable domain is DSGVTQTPKHLITATGQRVTLRCSPRSGDLSVYWYQQSLDQGLQFLIQYYNGEERAKGNILERFSAQQFPDLHSELNLSSLELGDSALYFCASSEQGRGETQYFGPGTRLLVL.

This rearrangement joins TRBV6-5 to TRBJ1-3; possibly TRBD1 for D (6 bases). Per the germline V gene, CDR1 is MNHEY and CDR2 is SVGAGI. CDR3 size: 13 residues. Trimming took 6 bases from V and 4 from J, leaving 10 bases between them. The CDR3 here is CASSLTGGNTIYF. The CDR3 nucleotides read TGTGCCAGCAGCCTTACAGGGGGAAACACCATATATTTT.

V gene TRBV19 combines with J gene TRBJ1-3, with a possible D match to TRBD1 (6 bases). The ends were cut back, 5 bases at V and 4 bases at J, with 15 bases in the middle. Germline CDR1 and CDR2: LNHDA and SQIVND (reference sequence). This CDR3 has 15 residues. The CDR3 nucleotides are TGTGCCAGTAGTCCCACGGGGGCTGCCGGAAACACCATATATTTT. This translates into CASSPTGAAGNTIYF.

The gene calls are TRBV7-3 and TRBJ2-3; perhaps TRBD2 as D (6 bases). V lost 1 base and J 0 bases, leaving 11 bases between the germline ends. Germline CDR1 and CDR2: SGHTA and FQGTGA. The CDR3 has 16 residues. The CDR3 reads CASSLNPAGSTDTQYF. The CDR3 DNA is TGTGCCAGCAGCTTAAATCCGGCGGGAAGCACAGATACGCAGTATTTT.

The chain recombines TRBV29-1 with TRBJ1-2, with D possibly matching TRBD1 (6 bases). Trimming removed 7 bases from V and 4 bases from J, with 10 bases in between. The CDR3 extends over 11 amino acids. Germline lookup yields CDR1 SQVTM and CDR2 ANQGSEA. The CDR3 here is CSAIQGYGYTF. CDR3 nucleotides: TGCAGCGCTATACAGGGCTATGGCTACACCTTC.

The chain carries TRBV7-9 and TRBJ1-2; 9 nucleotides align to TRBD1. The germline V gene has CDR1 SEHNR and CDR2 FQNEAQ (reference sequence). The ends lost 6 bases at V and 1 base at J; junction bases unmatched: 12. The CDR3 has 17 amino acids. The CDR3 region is CASSYPGQGDYNYGYTF. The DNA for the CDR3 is TGTGCCAGCAGTTATCCGGGACAGGGAGACTATAACTATGGCTACACCTTC.

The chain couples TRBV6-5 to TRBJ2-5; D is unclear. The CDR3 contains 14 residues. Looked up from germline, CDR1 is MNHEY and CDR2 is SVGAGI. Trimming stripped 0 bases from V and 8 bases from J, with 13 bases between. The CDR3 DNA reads TGTGCCAGCAGTTACTCGAACTTCCGAGACACCCAGTACTTC. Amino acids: CASSYSNFRDTQYF.

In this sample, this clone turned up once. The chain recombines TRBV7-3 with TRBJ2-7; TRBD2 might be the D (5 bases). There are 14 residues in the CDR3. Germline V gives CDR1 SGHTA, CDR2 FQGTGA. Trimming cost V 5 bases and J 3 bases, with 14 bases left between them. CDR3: CASSQFKGSYEQYF. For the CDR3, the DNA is TGTGCCAGCAGCCAATTCAAAGGGAGCTACGAGCAGTACTTC.

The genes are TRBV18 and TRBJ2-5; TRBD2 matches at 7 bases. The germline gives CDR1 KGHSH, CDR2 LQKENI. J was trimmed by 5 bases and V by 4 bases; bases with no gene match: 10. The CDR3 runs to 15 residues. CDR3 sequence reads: CASSHRDYLAETQYF. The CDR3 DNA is TGTGCCAGCTCACATAGGGACTACCTGGCGGAGACCCAGTACTTC.

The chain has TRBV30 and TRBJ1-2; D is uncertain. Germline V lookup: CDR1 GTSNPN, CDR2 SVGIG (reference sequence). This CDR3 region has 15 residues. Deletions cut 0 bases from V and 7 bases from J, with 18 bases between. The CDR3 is CAWSVLGTADGGYTF. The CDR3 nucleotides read TGTGCCTGGAGTGTACTCGGCACCGCCGATGGTGGCTACACCTTC.

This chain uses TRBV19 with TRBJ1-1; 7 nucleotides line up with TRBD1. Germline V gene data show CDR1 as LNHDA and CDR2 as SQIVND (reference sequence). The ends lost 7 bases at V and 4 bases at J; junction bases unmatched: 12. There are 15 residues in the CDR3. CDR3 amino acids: CASMSTGTASTEAFF. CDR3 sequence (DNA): TGTGCCAGTATGTCGACAGGGACGGCGTCCACTGAAGCTTTCTTT.